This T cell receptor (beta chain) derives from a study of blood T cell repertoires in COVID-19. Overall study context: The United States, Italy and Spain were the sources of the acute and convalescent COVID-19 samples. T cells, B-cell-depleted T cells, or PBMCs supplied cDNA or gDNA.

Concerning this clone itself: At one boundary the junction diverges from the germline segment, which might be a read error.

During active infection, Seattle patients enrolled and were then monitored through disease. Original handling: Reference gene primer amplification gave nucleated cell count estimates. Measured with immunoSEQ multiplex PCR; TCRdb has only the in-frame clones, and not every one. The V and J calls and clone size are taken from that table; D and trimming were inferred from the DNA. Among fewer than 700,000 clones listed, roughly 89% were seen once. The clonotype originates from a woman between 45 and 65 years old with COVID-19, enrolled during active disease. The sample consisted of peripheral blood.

CDR3 bases: TGTGCCACCAGTTTTGGGCAGGGGTCCTACGAGCAGTACTTC. This codes for CATSFGQGSYEQYF. The chain employs TRBV6-5 and TRBJ2-7; TRBD1 is a possible D gene (6 bases). This CDR3 comprises 14 residues. The germline V gene encodes CDR1 MNHEY and CDR2 SVGAGI.